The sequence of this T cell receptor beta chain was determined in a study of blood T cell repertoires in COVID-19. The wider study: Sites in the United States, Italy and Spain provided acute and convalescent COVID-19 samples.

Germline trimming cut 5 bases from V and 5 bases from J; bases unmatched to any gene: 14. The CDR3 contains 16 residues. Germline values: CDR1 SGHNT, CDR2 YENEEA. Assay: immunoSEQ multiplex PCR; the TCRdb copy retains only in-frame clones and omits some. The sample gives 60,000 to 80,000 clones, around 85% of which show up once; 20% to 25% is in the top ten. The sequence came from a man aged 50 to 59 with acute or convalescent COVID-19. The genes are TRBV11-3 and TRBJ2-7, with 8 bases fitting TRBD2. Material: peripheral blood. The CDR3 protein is CASSAGGGDSSDEQYF. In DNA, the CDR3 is TGTGCCAGCAGCGCGGGGGGCGGGGACTCATCGGACGAGCAGTACTTC.